A single sample is the source of the 10 T cell receptor beta chains below, sequenced in a study of control samples from healthy donors and cancer patients. Sequencing was performed with immunoSEQ multiplex PCR; in TCRdb, only in-frame clones are kept and a portion is missing. Found here are approximately 140,000 clones, 91% of them singletons; the top ten hold over 6%. The sample taken for sequencing was blood. These receptors all come from a man between 18 and 29 years old in good health.

The rearrangement links TRBV28 to TRBJ1-2; weak D call: TRBD1 (6 bases). V was cut by 3 bases and J by 6 bases, with 14 bases left in between. The CDR3 loop spans 14 amino acids. Germline CDR1 and CDR2: MDHEN and SYDVKM. CDR3 region: CASSLWGGGHGYTF. The CDR3 DNA is TGTGCCAGCAGTTTGTGGGGGGGCGGGCATGGCTACACCTTC.

J is TRBJ2-1 and V is TRBV6-5, with a weak D call TRBD1 (5 bases). CDR1 and CDR2 (germline): MNHEY, SVGAGI. Deletions cut 11 bases from V and 9 bases from J, with 14 bases between. CDR3 length equals 11 residues. The CDR3 DNA follows: TGTGCCGGGGCGAACAGAATTGAGCAGTTCTTC. Protein product: CAGANRIEQFF.

The V gene is TRBV28, the J gene TRBJ1-4; 7 bases agree with TRBD1. The CDR3 contains 14 residues. The ends lost 8 bases at V and 7 bases at J; junction bases unmatched: 10. CDR1 is MDHEN and CDR2 is SYDVKM in the germline V gene. CDR3: CASGTAGQTEKLFF. CDR3 sequence (DNA): TGTGCCAGCGGCACCGCGGGACAGACTGAAAAACTGTTTTTT. The full variable domain, rest sourced from reference TRBV28 and TRBJ1-4, is DVKVTQSSRYLVKRTGEKVFLECVQDMDHENMFWYRQDPGLGLRLIYFSYDVKMKEKGDIPEGYSVSREKKERFSLILESASTNQTSMYLCASGTAGQTEKLFFGSGTQLSVL.

The rearrangement links TRBV10-3 to TRBJ2-6, with D perhaps TRBD2 (5 bases). V was cut by 9 bases and J by 0 bases, with 9 bases left in between. CDR1 is ENHRY and CDR2 is SYGVKD in the germline V gene. The CDR3 runs 14 residues. CDR3 protein: CAMTTHSGANVLTF. The CDR3 nucleotides are TGTGCCATGACTACTCACTCTGGGGCCAACGTCCTGACTTTC.

The rearrangement links TRBV10-3 to TRBJ1-3; 7 bases are a match to TRBD1. CDR3 length equals 17 residues. Germline assignment: CDR1 ENHRY and CDR2 SYGVKD. V gave up 6 bases and J gave up 6 bases; unmatched junction bases: 17. This CDR3 reads CAIRDTPRTGDQNTIYF. The CDR3 nucleotides are TGTGCCATCAGAGACACACCACGGACAGGAGACCAAAACACCATATATTTT.

V gene TRBV3-1 (or the pseudogene TRBV3-2) combines with J gene TRBJ2-7; the D call may be TRBD1 or TRBD2 (5 bases each). Between the trimmed V and J ends, which lost 2 bases and 0 bases, there was a span of 11 bases. The CDR3 is 15 amino acids. Germline V gene lookup returns CDR1 LGHDT and CDR2 YNNKEL (reference sequence). The CDR3 spells CASSQFSGASYEQYF. CDR3 in DNA: TGTGCCAGCAGCCAATTCTCCGGGGCCTCCTACGAGCAGTACTTC.

Notes on this clone: Within the sample, other DNA sequences also encode this same CDR3. The chain uses TRBV5-4 and TRBJ2-5, with D hard to call. This CDR3 is built from 11 residues. V was cut by 0 bases and J by 3 bases, with 0 bases left in between. Germline CDR1 SGHNT, CDR2 YYREEE (reference sequence). In nucleotides, the CDR3 is TGTGCCAGCAGCTTGGAAGAGACCCAGTACTTC. As protein: CASSLEETQYF. Complete variable domain (other parts from reference TRBV5-4 and TRBJ2-5): ETGVTQSPTHLIKTRGQQVTLRCSSQSGHNTVSWYQQALGQGPQFIFQYYREEENGRGNFPPRFSGLQFPNYSSELNVNALELDDSALYLCASSLEETQYFGPGTRLLVL.

This clone was seen just once. The rearrangement uses TRBV5-1 and TRBJ1-1; possibly TRBD1 for D (5 bases). Germline lookup yields CDR1 SGHRS and CDR2 YFSETQ. V lost 2 bases, J lost 3 bases, and 14 bases lay in between. The length of the CDR3 is 15 residues. CDR3 nucleotides: TGCGCCAGCAGCTTAGGGATTATGGGGGACACTGAAGCTTTCTTT. This gives the protein CASSLGIMGDTEAFF.

The J gene is TRBJ2-7, the V gene TRBV5-5, with TRBD1 matching over 10 bases. The CDR3 has 13 residues. V lost 4 bases and J lost 5; bases outside the gene matches: 3. Per germline, CDR1 SGHKS and CDR2 YYEKEE (reference sequence). CDR3 amino acids: CASSRGQGNEQYF. The CDR3, as DNA: TGTGCCAGCAGCAGGGGACAGGGGAACGAGCAGTACTTC.

In nucleotides, the CDR3 is TGTGCCAGCAGCTTACGGGGGGCCTCCTACGAGCAGTACTTC. Its protein is CASSLRGASYEQYF. The chain combines TRBV7-2 with TRBJ2-7, with D perhaps matching TRBD2 (7 bases). The V gene's germline CDR1 is SGHTA and CDR2 FQGNSA. The CDR3 loop spans 14 amino acids. V lost 2 bases, J lost 0 bases, and 8 bases lay in between.